This TCR beta chain originates from a study of cytomegalovirus exposure and HLA in healthy donors. Findings and limits, study-wide: Analysis was performed later, and it showed HLA-associated TCR beta chains to be more clonally expanded than equally common others.

Points on this clone: Antigen: not known.

Trimming cost V 3 bases and J 5 bases; bases outside gene matches: 9. The CDR3 is 15 residues long. Germline values: CDR1 MGHDK, CDR2 SYGVNS. The PCR ran on 60 Vbeta and 13 Jbeta primers. Here immunoSEQ multiplex PCR was the method, and the copy in TCRdb shows in-frame clones only, minus some. Across about 53,000 clones, the top ten clones capture roughly an eighth of the sample. Sequencing was performed on PBMCs. The V call is TRBV25-1, the J call TRBJ1-1; 7 nucleotides align to TRBD1. The receptor's source is a man between 18 and 29 years old in good health and CMV-seropositive. This CDR3 reads CASSESDRWRTEAFF. CDR3 sequence (DNA): TGTGCCAGCAGTGAGTCGGACAGGTGGCGGACTGAAGCTTTCTTT.